The text below deals with one TCR beta chain. Its antigen is still unknown. The data belong to a study of vaccination and CD4 T cells after COVID-19. Study-level background: Overlapping spike pools from SARS-CoV-2 and HCoV-NL63, HCoV-OC43 and HCoV-229E served as culture stimuli.

In germline, CDR1 is SQVTM, CDR2 ANQGSEA. The CDR3 loop spans 12 amino acids. The J segment lost 5 bases and the V segment lost 7 bases, leaving 5 bases of the junction unmatched. The treatment is: approximately 9-day PBMC culture with coronavirus spike peptide pools or control peptides (ViraFEST assay). Sequence data for DNA of cultured CD4+ T cells were generated by the Oncomine TCR Beta short-read assay. Genomic DNA was taken out of cultured CD4+ T cells by extraction. TCRdb analysed the PCR reads with MiXCR anew, one entry per CDR3 protein. Of 15,000 to 20,000 distinct CDR3 sequences detected, roughly 62% appear once; the ten largest clones hold about 5.5%.

The sequencing here drew on CD4+ T cells from blood, cultured in vitro, taken after SARS-CoV-2 vaccination. The clonotype comes from a human donor who had recovered from COVID-19. The gene calls are TRBV29-1 and TRBJ2-3, with 8 bases identical to TRBD1. The CDR3 here is CSAGQGRDTQYF. The CDR3 bases are TGCAGCGCCGGACAGGGTAGAGATACGCAGTATTTT.